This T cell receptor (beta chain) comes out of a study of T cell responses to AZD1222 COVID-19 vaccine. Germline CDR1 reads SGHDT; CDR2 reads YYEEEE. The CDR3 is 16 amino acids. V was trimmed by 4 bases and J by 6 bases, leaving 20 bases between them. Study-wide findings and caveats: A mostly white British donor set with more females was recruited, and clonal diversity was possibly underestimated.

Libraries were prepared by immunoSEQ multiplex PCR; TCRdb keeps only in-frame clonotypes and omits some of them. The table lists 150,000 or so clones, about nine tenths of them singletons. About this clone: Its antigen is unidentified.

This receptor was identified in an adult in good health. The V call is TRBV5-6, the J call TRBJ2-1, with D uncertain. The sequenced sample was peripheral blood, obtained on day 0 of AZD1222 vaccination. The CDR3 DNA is TGTGCCAGCAGCACCTGGGGTCCTCTAACCTCCAATGAGCAGTTCTTC. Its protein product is CASSTWGPLTSNEQFF.